These 29 T cell receptor beta chains were all obtained from the same sample, sequenced in a study of control samples from healthy donors and cancer patients. Generated by immunoSEQ multiplex PCR, the TCRdb table keeps only in-frame clones and is missing some. The sample holds fewer than 120,000 clones; around 87% are singletons and the top ten take roughly 4%. The sequenced sample was PBMCs. All receptors come from a woman aged 60-75 years with lung cancer.

The rearrangement joins TRBV10-3 to TRBJ1-4; no reliable D call. Germline V lookup: CDR1 ENHRY, CDR2 SYGVKD. This CDR3 is built from 13 residues. V was trimmed by 4 bases and J by 5 bases, leaving 8 bases between them. CDR3 in DNA: TGTGCCATCAGTGGGACCGACAATGAAAAACTGTTTTTT. This sequence encodes CAISGTDNEKLFF.

The rearrangement joins TRBV19 to TRBJ2-1; D tentatively fits TRBD1 or TRBD2 (6 bases each). The CDR3 totals 12 residues. Germline V lookup: CDR1 LNHDA, CDR2 SQIVND (reference sequence). V was clipped by 8 bases and J by 4 bases, with 9 bases between them. CDR3 DNA sequence: TGTGCCAGTTCGGGGGCGTACAATGAGCAGTTCTTC. It translates to CASSGAYNEQFF. Full variable domain (outside the CDR3, taken from reference TRBV19 and TRBJ2-1): DGGITQSPKYLFRKEGQNVTLSCEQNLNHDAMYWYRQDPGQGLRLIYYSQIVNDFQKGDIAEGYSVSREKKESFPLTVTSAQKNPTAFYLCASSGAYNEQFFGPGTRLTVL.

The CDR3 spells CASSQWTSGNTGELFF. The DNA for the CDR3 is TGCGCCAGCAGCCAATGGACTAGCGGTAACACCGGGGAGCTGTTTTTT. The chain employs TRBV4-1 and TRBJ2-2; TRBD2 matches at 10 bases. V was pared by 2 bases and J by 2 bases, with 2 bases of the junction left unmatched. Germline CDR1 is MGHRA and CDR2 is YSYEKL. The CDR3 has 16 residues.

This chain connects TRBV18 to TRBJ1-3, with 7 bases identical to TRBD1. After removal of 2 bases from V and 0 bases from J, the junction contained 7 bases not matched to a gene. Germline-derived CDR1 and CDR2 are KGHSH and LQKENI. The CDR3 totals 17 residues. Here the CDR3 DNA reads TGTGCCAGCTCACCAGAGGGACAGCGTTACTCTGGAAACACCATATATTTT. Amino acid sequence: CASSPEGQRYSGNTIYF.

The V call is TRBV6-2 or TRBV6-3, the J call TRBJ2-5; 13 nucleotides match TRBD2. CDR3 length equals 16 residues. Per germline, CDR1 MNHEY and CDR2 SVGEGT. The V gene end was trimmed by 2 bases and the J gene end by 4 bases; junction bases not matched to a gene: 4. CDR3 sequence: CASSYGLAGEGETQYF. CDR3 coding DNA: TGTGCCAGCAGTTACGGACTAGCGGGAGAGGGAGAGACCCAGTACTTC.

The chain combines TRBV29-1 with TRBJ1-2, with TRBD1 matching 7 bases. This CDR3 spans 13 amino acids. CDR1 is SQVTM and CDR2 is ANQGSEA in the germline V gene. The V and J ends lost 7 bases and 3 bases, in that order; junction bases with no gene match: 8. The CDR3 protein is CSAAPGTDYGYTF. In DNA, the CDR3 is TGCAGCGCTGCCCCCGGGACAGACTATGGCTACACCTTC.

The V call is TRBV5-6, the J call TRBJ1-1; no definite D call. From germline, CDR1 is SGHDT and CDR2 YYEEEE. Trimming shortened V by 1 base and J by 0 bases, and 10 bases separated the two germline ends. The CDR3 extends over 15 amino acids. The DNA for the CDR3 is TGTGCCAGCAGCTTGTTCGGTCCGGTGAACACTGAAGCTTTCTTT. Protein sequence: CASSLFGPVNTEAFF.

The chain recombines TRBV5-4 with TRBJ2-5; tentatively, D is TRBD1 (6 bases). Trimming took 3 bases from V and 0 from J, leaving 12 bases between them. CDR3 size: 15 residues. The germline V gene has CDR1 SGHNT and CDR2 YYREEE (reference sequence). CDR3 amino acids: CASSSRQEDQETQYF. As DNA, the CDR3 is TGTGCCAGCAGCTCAAGACAGGAGGACCAAGAGACCCAGTACTTC.

V and J are TRBV12-3 or TRBV12-4 and TRBJ1-2, with a weak D call TRBD1 (5 bases). Trimming pared 4 bases from V and 5 bases from J, leaving 11 bases between. CDR3 length: 13 residues. CDR3 nucleotides: TGTGCCAGCAGTTATCAGGGACCATATGGCTACACCTTC. The encoded protein is CASSYQGPYGYTF.

This clone was recorded only once. The V gene is TRBV5-1, the J gene TRBJ1-3; D possibly corresponds to TRBD1 (5 bases). Germline V lookup: CDR1 SGHRS, CDR2 YFSETQ. V lost 5 bases and J lost 0, with 6 bases in between. CDR3 length equals 13 residues. CDR3 in amino acids: CASSQGSGNTIYF. The CDR3 nucleotides read TGCGCCAGCAGTCAGGGCTCTGGAAACACCATATATTTT.

This clone was seen only a few times. The chain is built from TRBV9 and TRBJ2-7; possibly TRBD2 for D (6 bases). Per the germline V gene, CDR1 is SGDLS and CDR2 is YYNGEE. The CDR3 loop spans 13 amino acids. V was cut by 7 bases and J by 6 bases, with 17 bases left in between. The CDR3 DNA sequence: TGTGCCAGCGCCGGTCCTAGCGCGGCCGAGCAGTACTTC. This gives the protein CASAGPSAAEQYF.

This clone was seen only a few times. This rearrangement joins TRBV29-1 to TRBJ2-1; 16 nucleotides match TRBD2. The CDR3 sequence is 17 residues long. J lost 2 bases, V lost 6 bases, and 7 bases had no gene match. The germline V gene has CDR1 SQVTM and CDR2 ANQGSEA. For the CDR3, the DNA is TGCAGCGTAACCGGGACTAGCGGGAGGGAAGCCTACAATGAGCAGTTCTTC. Its protein product is CSVTGTSGREAYNEQFF.

Only a few counts were recorded for this clone. The rearrangement joins TRBV27 to TRBJ1-5; D possibly corresponds to TRBD1 (5 bases). With 5 bases removed from V and 3 bases from J, the gap between germline ends came to 11 bases. The CDR3 length is 14 residues. Per the germline V gene, CDR1 is MNHEY and CDR2 is SMNVEV (reference sequence). CDR3 region: CASSPRDFNQPQHF. DNA for the CDR3: TGTGCCAGCAGTCCCAGGGACTTCAATCAGCCCCAGCATTTT.

J is TRBJ1-4 and V is TRBV19; no reliable D call. The CDR3 loop spans 18 amino acids. Germline CDR1 LNHDA, CDR2 SQIVND (reference sequence). V was cut by 7 bases and J by 0 bases, with 21 bases left in between. CDR3 DNA: TGTGCCAGTACCGATAAAAGTATAAGTTTTACAACTAATGAAAAACTGTTTTTT. Translating it yields CASTDKSISFTTNEKLFF.

In this sample, this clone turned up once. J is TRBJ1-2 and V is TRBV10-3; 10 nucleotides match TRBD1. V trimming: 6 bases; J trimming: 6 bases; junction bases outside the gene matches: 4. This CDR3 region has 13 residues. The germline V gene has CDR1 ENHRY and CDR2 SYGVKD. CDR3 in DNA: TGTGCCATCAGCGTTGGGACAGGGGATGGCTACACCTTC. Protein product: CAISVGTGDGYTF.

V gene TRBV5-4 combines with J gene TRBJ1-1, with unresolved D. The length of the CDR3 is 14 residues. Germline V lookup: CDR1 SGHNT, CDR2 YYREEE (reference sequence). Trimming left V 6 bases short and J 0 bases short, with 12 bases between. For the CDR3, the DNA is TGTGCCAGCACCTCGGGGAATATGAACACTGAAGCTTTCTTT. Translation gives CASTSGNMNTEAFF.

The chain carries TRBV19 and TRBJ2-1; D not certain. The CDR3 sequence is 15 residues long. Trimming removed 1 base at V and 0 bases at J, with 7 bases between. Per germline, CDR1 LNHDA and CDR2 SQIVND (reference sequence). CDR3 DNA sequence: TGTGCCAGTAGTATAGCGGACGGCTCCTACAATGAGCAGTTCTTC. Translating it yields CASSIADGSYNEQFF.

The V gene is TRBV18, the J gene TRBJ1-5, with a weak D call TRBD1 (5 bases). The CDR3 contains 14 residues. Germline CDR1 and CDR2: KGHSH and LQKENI. V was shortened by 8 bases and J by 3 bases, with 14 bases between the two germline ends. CDR3 nucleotides: TGTGCCAGCGCCTCTGCAGGGTCCAATCAGCCCCAGCATTTT. Its protein is CASASAGSNQPQHF.

Only one count was recorded for this clone. CDR3 sequence reads: CASRLAGTYNEQFF. The CDR3 coding sequence is TGTGCCAGCAGACTAGCGGGCACCTACAATGAGCAGTTCTTC. The genes are TRBV27 and TRBJ2-1; 9 nucleotides align to TRBD2. The CDR3 has 14 residues. Germline V gene sequence: CDR1 MNHEY, CDR2 SMNVEV (reference sequence). V lost 6 bases to trimming and J lost 2 bases; unmatched junction nucleotides: 2.

The chain uses TRBV5-5 and TRBJ1-2; the D is unclear. V lost 1 base, J lost 0 bases, and 7 bases lay in between. The CDR3 runs 14 residues. Germline CDR1 and CDR2: SGHKS and YYEKEE (reference sequence). CDR3 region: CASSLLGSNYGYTF. CDR3 in DNA: TGTGCCAGCAGCTTGCTGGGCTCTAACTATGGCTACACCTTC.

The chain has TRBV18 and TRBJ1-1; D is perhaps TRBD1 (6 bases). Trimming pared 3 bases from V and 1 base from J, leaving 12 bases between. The CDR3 is 15 residues long. Per the germline V gene, CDR1 is KGHSH and CDR2 is LQKENI. In nucleotides, the CDR3 is TGTGCCAGCTCACCCGGACAGAGACAGAACACTGAAGCTTTCTTT. This translates into CASSPGQRQNTEAFF.

The rearrangement uses TRBV7-2 and TRBJ2-7; 7 bases match TRBD1. The germline V gene encodes CDR1 SGHTA and CDR2 FQGNSA. The trim removed 6 bases at V and 4 bases at J, leaving 6 bases unmatched. The CDR3 has 13 amino acids. The CDR3 DNA sequence: TGTGCCAGCAGTGAGGACAGGCTTTACGAGCAGTACTTC. It encodes CASSEDRLYEQYF.

This rearrangement joins TRBV5-4 to TRBJ2-1; TRBD1 agrees at 10 bases. CDR1 SGHNT and CDR2 YYREEE come from the germline V gene (reference sequence). V was clipped by 4 bases and J by 0 bases; unmatched bases: 7. The CDR3 length is 17 residues. CDR3: CASSPRQGANSYNEQFF. CDR3 DNA sequence: TGTGCCAGCAGCCCCCGACAGGGGGCTAACTCCTACAATGAGCAGTTCTTC.

The chain has TRBV4-3 and TRBJ1-4; no firm D call. Deletions cut 1 base from V and 4 bases from J, with 10 bases between. CDR3 size: 15 residues. Per germline, CDR1 LGHNA and CDR2 YSLEER. CDR3 sequence: CASSQGDILNEKLFF. The CDR3, as DNA: TGCGCCAGCAGCCAAGGAGATATACTTAATGAAAAACTGTTTTTT.

The chain combines TRBV19 with TRBJ1-1, with 9 bases aligning to TRBD1. V trimming: 4 bases; J trimming: 0 bases; junction bases outside the gene matches: 6. This CDR3 is built from 16 residues. Per the germline V gene, CDR1 is LNHDA and CDR2 is SQIVND (reference sequence). The CDR3 sequence is CASSTIQGAMNTEAFF. The CDR3 DNA reads as TGTGCCAGTAGTACTATACAGGGGGCGATGAACACTGAAGCTTTCTTT.

The gene calls are TRBV19 and TRBJ2-4; 9 bases are a match to TRBD1. CDR1 is LNHDA and CDR2 is SQIVND in the germline V gene (reference sequence). This CDR3 region has 17 residues. J lost 0 bases, V lost 1 base, and 4 bases had no gene match. CDR3 coding DNA: TGTGCCAGTAGTATAGGGACAGGGGCGCTAGCCAAAAACATTCAGTACTTC. Translation: CASSIGTGALAKNIQYF.

The rearrangement links TRBV5-1 to TRBJ1-3; TRBD1 agrees at 8 bases. V trimming: 3 bases; J trimming: 3 bases; junction bases outside the gene matches: 5. This CDR3 has 15 residues. CDR1 is SGHRS and CDR2 is YFSETQ in the germline V gene. CDR3 protein: CASSYGQGGGNTIYF. The CDR3 DNA is TGCGCCAGCAGCTACGGACAGGGCGGTGGAAACACCATATATTTT. Full variable domain (outside the CDR3, taken from reference TRBV5-1 and TRBJ1-3): KAGVTQTPRYLIKTRGQQVTLSCSPISGHRSVSWYQQTPGQGLQFLFEYFSETQRNKGNFPGRFSGRQFSNSRSEMNVSTLELGDSALYLCASSYGQGGGNTIYFGEGSWLTVV.

The chain combines TRBV28 with TRBJ1-2; D possibly corresponds to TRBD1 (6 bases). V dropped 7 bases and J dropped 5 bases, with 20 bases sitting between them. CDR3 length equals 15 residues. Germline loops: CDR1 MDHEN, CDR2 SYDVKM. In nucleotides, the CDR3 is TGTGCCAGCACGCTGACAGGCCGAATCGGGTATGGCTACACCTTC. It codes for CASTLTGRIGYGYTF.

This clone was recorded once. The chain links TRBV6-5 to TRBJ2-5; 12 nucleotides match TRBD2. Germline trimming cut 2 bases from V and 5 bases from J; bases unmatched to any gene: 3. CDR1 is MNHEY and CDR2 is SVGAGI in the germline V gene. This CDR3 spans 15 amino acids. This chain's CDR3 is CASSYLAGGPETQYF. CDR3 sequence (DNA): TGTGCCAGCAGTTACCTAGCGGGGGGGCCGGAGACCCAGTACTTC.